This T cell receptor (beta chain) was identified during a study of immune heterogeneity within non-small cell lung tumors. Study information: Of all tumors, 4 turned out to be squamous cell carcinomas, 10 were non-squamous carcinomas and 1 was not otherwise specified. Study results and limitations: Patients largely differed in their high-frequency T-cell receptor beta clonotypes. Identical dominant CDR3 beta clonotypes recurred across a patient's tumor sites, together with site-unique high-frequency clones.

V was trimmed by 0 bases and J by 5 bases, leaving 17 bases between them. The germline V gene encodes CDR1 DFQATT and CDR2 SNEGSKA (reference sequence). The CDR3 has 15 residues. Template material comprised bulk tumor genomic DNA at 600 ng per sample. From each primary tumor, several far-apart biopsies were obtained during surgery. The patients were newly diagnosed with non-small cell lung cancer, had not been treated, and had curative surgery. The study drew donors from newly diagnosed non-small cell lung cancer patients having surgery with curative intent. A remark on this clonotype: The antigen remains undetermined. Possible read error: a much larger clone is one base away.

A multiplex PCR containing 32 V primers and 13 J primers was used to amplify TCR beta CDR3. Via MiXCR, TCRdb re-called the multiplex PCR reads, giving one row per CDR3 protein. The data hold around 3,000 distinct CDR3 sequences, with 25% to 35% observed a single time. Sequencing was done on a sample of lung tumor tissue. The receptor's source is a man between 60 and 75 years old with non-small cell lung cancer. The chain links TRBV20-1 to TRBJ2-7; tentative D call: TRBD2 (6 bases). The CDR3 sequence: CSARDLSRRANEQYF. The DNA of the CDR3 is TGCAGTGCTAGAGACTTAAGCAGGAGGGCCAACGAGCAGTACTTC.